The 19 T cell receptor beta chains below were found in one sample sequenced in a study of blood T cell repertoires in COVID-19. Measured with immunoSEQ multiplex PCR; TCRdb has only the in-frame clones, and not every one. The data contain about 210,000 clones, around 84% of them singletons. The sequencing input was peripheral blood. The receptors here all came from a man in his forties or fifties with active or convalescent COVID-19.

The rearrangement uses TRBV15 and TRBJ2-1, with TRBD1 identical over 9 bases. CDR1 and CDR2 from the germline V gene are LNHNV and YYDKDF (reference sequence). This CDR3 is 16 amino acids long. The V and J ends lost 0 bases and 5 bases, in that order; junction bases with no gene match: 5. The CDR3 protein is CATSRDGTGWNNEQFF. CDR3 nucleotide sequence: TGTGCCACCAGCAGAGATGGGACAGGGTGGAACAATGAGCAGTTCTTC.

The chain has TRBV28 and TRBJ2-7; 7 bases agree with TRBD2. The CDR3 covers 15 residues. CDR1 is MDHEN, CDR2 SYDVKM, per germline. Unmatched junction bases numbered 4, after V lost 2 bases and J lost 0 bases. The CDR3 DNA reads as TGTGCCAGCAGTTTACGACGCGGGAGCTCCTACGAGCAGTACTTC. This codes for CASSLRRGSSYEQYF.

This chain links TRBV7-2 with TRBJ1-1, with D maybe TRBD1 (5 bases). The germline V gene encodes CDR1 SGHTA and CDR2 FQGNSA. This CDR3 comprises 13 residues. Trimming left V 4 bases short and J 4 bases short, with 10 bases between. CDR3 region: CASSSQGSTEAFF. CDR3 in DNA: TGTGCCAGCAGCTCGCAGGGTAGCACTGAAGCTTTCTTT.

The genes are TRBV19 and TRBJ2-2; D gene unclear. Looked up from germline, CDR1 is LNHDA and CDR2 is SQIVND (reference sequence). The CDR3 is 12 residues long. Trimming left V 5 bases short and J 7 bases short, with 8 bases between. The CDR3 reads CASSYRLGELFF. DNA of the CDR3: TGTGCCAGTAGTTACCGACTCGGGGAGCTGTTTTTT.

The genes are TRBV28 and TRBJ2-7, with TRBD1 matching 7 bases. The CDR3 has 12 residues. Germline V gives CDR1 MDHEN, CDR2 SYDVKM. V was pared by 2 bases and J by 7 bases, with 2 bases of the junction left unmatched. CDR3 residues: CASSLTGEEQYV. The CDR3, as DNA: TGTGCCAGCAGTTTAACAGGGGAGGAGCAGTACGTC.

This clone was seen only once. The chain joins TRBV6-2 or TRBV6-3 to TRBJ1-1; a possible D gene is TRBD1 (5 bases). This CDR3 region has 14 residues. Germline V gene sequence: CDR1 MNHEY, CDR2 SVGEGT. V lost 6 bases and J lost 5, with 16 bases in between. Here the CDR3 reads CASRPQGRLTEAFF. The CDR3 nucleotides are TGTGCCAGCAGACCTCAGGGTAGGTTGACTGAAGCTTTCTTT.

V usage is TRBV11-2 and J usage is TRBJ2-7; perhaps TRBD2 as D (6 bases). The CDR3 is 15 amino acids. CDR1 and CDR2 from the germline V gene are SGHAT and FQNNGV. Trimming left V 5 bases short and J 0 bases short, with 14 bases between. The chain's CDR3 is CASSTLRGNSYEQYV. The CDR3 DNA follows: TGTGCCAGCAGCACCCTCCGGGGGAACTCCTACGAGCAGTACGTC.

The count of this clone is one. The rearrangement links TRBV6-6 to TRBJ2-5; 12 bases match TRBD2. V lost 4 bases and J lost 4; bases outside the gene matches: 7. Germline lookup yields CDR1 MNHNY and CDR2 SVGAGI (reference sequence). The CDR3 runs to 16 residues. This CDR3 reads CASSFLAGGIGETQYF. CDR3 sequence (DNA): TGTGCCAGCAGTTTTCTAGCGGGGGGGATAGGAGAGACCCAGTACTTC.

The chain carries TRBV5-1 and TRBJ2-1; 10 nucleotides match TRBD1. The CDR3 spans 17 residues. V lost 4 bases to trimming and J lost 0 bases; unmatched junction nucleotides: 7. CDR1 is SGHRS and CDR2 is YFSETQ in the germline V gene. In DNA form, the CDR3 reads TGCGCCAGCAGCGCCGGGACAGGGGCCATCTCCTACAATGAGCAGTTCTTC. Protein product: CASSAGTGAISYNEQFF.

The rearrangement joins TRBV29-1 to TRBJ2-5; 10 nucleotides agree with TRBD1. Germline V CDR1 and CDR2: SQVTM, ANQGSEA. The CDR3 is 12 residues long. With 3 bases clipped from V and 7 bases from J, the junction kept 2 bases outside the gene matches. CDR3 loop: CSVEGQGSTQYF. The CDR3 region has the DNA TGCAGCGTTGAGGGACAGGGGTCGACCCAGTACTTC.

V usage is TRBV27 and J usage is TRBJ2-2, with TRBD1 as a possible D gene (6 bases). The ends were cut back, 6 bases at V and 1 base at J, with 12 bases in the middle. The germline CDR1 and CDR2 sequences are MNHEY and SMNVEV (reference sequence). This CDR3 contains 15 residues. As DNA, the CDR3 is TGTGCCAGCAGAGGGGGACCAAAGAACACCGGGGAGCTGTTTTTT. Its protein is CASRGGPKNTGELFF.

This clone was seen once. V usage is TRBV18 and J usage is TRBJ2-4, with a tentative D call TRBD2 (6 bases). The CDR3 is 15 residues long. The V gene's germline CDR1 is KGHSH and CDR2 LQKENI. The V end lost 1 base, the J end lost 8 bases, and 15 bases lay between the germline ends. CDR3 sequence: CASSPRGVLVDIQYF. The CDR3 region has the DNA TGTGCCAGCTCACCACGCGGGGTATTGGTTGACATTCAGTACTTC.

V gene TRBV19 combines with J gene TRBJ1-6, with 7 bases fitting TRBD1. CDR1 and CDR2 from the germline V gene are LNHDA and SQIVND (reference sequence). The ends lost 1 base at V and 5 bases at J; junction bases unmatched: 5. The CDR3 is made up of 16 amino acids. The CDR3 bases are TGTGCCAGTAGTATAGCCCCCGGGACAGATAATTCACCCCTCCACTTT. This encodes CASSIAPGTDNSPLHF.

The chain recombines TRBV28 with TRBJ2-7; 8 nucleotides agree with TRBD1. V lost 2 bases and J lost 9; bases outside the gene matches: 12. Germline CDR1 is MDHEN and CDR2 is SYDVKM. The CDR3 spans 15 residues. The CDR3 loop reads CASSLRGTGTSLQYV. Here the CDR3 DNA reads TGTGCCAGCAGTTTAAGAGGGACAGGCACCTCTCTGCAGTACGTC.

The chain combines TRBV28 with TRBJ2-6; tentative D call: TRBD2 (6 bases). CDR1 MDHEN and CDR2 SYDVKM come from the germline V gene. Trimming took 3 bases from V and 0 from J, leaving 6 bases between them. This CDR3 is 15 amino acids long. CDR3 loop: CASSLGLSGANVLTF. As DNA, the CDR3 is TGTGCCAGCAGTTTGGGACTCTCTGGGGCCAACGTCCTGACTTTC.

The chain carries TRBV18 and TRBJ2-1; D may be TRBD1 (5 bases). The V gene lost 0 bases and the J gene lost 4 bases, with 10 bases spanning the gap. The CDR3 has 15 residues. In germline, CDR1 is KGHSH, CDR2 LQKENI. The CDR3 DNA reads TGTGCCAGCTCACCACCAAAGGGGCCGTACAATGAGCAGTTCTTC. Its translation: CASSPPKGPYNEQFF.

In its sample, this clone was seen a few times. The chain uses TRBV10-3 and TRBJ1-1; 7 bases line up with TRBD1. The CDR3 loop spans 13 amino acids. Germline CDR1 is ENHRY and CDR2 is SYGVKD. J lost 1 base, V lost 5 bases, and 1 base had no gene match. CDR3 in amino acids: CAISRTGNTEAFF. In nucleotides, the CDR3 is TGTGCCATCAGTAGGACAGGGAACACTGAAGCTTTCTTT.

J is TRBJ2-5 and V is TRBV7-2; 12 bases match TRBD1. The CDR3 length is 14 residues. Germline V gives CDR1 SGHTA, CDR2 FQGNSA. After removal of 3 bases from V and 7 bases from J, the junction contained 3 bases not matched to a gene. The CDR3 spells CASSFGTGGRTQYF. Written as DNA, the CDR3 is TGTGCCAGCAGCTTTGGGACAGGGGGCCGGACCCAGTACTTC.

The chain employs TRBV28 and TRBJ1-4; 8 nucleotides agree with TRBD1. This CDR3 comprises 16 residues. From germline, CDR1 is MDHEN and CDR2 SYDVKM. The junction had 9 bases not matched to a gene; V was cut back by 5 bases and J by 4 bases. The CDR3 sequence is CASSDTDRAGNEKLFF. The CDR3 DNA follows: TGTGCCAGCAGTGATACGGACAGGGCGGGTAATGAAAAACTGTTTTTT.